The source of this TCR beta chain is a study of blood T cell repertoires in COVID-19. Study background: Sites across the United States, Italy and Spain contributed samples from acute and convalescent COVID-19. Sample material is recorded as cDNA or gDNA derived from T cells, B-cell-depleted T cells, or PBMCs.

CDR3 size: 15 residues. The ends were cut back, 8 bases at V and 0 bases at J, with 15 bases in the middle. The V gene's germline CDR1 is MNHEY and CDR2 SMNVEV (reference sequence). Original processing methods: Counts of nucleated cells, estimated from reference gene primer amplification, were obtained. TCRdb's table, derived via immunoSEQ multiplex PCR, lists solely in-frame clones and lacks some. The V and J calls and clone size were taken over from that table, and D and trimming were inferred from the DNA. This table has 40,000 to 50,000 clones, 79% appearing once. There are many counts of this clone. Other DNA variants within this sample encode the same CDR3.

This receptor was obtained from an older man with acute or convalescent COVID-19. The specimen was peripheral blood. This rearrangement joins TRBV27 to TRBJ2-3, with TRBD2 as a possible D gene (7 bases). The CDR3 nucleotides are TGTGCCAGCCGCTTAGGGGGGGTTAGCACAGATACGCAGTATTTT. It specifies CASRLGGVSTDTQYF.